This T cell receptor (beta chain) comes out of a study of control samples from healthy donors and cancer patients. This table comes from immunoSEQ multiplex PCR, and its TCRdb copy is limited to in-frame clones, with some not included. This repertoire shows tens of thousands of clones, 75% to 95% found once; its top ten account for about a sixth. CDR3 size: 15 residues. The specimen sequenced was blood. This TCR was recovered from a man younger than 45 in good health. The rearrangement uses TRBV12-1 and TRBJ1-2; the DNA was not used to check the table's D call, TRBD1. TRBV12-1 is a listed pseudogene. In DNA form, the CDR3 reads TGTGCCACCCAAAAGAAACAGGGAATCCTCTCTGGCTACACCTTC. It specifies CATQKKQGILSGYTF.